Below are 25 T cell receptor beta chains sequenced from a single sample in a study of beta chain features in type 1 diabetes. Notes on the study in general: The study found moderately but significantly shorter TCRB CDR3s in all four CD4+ subsets of Type 1 diabetes patients.

Their target antigens are unknown. Investigators reverse transcribed all isolated RNA, so they sequenced expressed TCRB transcripts. TCRdb's copy holds only in-frame clones and misses some; the assay was immunoSEQ multiplex PCR. The sample lists 400,000 or so clones, around 10% seen once, with 0.6% in the top ten. Sample: central memory CD4+ T cells from blood. Receptor source: a young man with type 1 diabetes.

This clone has a handful of counts. This chain links TRBV7-9 with TRBJ1-1; a possible D gene is TRBD1 (5 bases). Looked up from germline, CDR1 is SEHNR and CDR2 is FQNEAQ (reference sequence). This CDR3 is built from 14 residues. V gave up 5 bases and J gave up 1 base, with 11 bases separating them. The CDR3 reads CASSAGTENTEAFF. CDR3 nucleotides: TGTGCCAGCAGCGCCGGGACGGAGAACACTGAAGCTTTCTTT.

This clone came up a few times. The rearrangement uses TRBV11-2 and TRBJ1-1; D is unresolved. CDR3 size: 15 residues. V was pared by 4 bases and J by 4 bases, with 16 bases between. CDR1 and CDR2 from the germline V gene are SGHAT and FQNNGV. The CDR3 DNA reads as TGTGCCAGCAGCTCTTACGGGCTGGGGAGCACTGAAGCTTTCTTT. Translated, it gives CASSSYGLGSTEAFF.

This clone showed up just a few times. Distinct nucleotide sequences in the sample also encode this CDR3. The chain is built from TRBV14 and TRBJ2-5; the D gene is possibly TRBD2 (6 bases). Germline V CDR1 and CDR2: SGHDN, FVKESK. The V and J ends lost 6 bases and 2 bases respectively, with 10 bases between them. This CDR3 has 13 residues. CDR3 sequence (DNA): TGTGCCAGCAGTCGGGACTTTCAAGAGACCCAGTACTTC. This sequence encodes CASSRDFQETQYF.

This clone appeared a few times. V is TRBV9 and J is TRBJ2-3; D is undetermined. V lost 2 bases and J 0 bases, leaving 10 bases between the germline ends. In germline, CDR1 is SGDLS, CDR2 YYNGEE. The CDR3 length is 15 residues. The CDR3 nucleotides are TGTGCCAGCAGCGTTTCAGGAATTAGCACAGATACGCAGTATTTT. It specifies CASSVSGISTDTQYF.

This chain links TRBV5-1 with TRBJ2-3; 13 nucleotides match TRBD2. This CDR3 contains 16 residues. V lost 3 bases and J lost 3; bases outside the gene matches: 4. CDR1 is SGHRS, CDR2 YFSETQ, per germline. CDR3 residues: CASSYGLAGETDTQYF. The DNA for the CDR3 is TGCGCCAGCAGCTATGGACTAGCGGGAGAGACAGATACGCAGTATTTT.

The chain joins TRBV30 to TRBJ1-2; the match to TRBD1 covers 9 bases. V dropped 2 bases and J dropped 8; count of bases not matched to a gene: 9. The length of the CDR3 is 14 residues. Germline V gene lookup returns CDR1 GTSNPN and CDR2 SVGIG (reference sequence). CDR3 DNA: TGTGCCTGGAGTAGGTCAGGACAGGGGAGCGGCTACACCTTC. Protein sequence: CAWSRSGQGSGYTF.

The V gene is TRBV6-6, the J gene TRBJ2-3; 12 nucleotides agree with TRBD2. The CDR3 is 16 residues long. Germline lookup yields CDR1 MNHNY and CDR2 SVGAGI (reference sequence). The V gene end was trimmed by 2 bases and the J gene end by 0 bases; junction bases not matched to a gene: 0. The CDR3 nucleotides read TGTGCCAGCAGTTACGGACTAGCGGGGAGCACAGATACGCAGTATTTT. This codes for CASSYGLAGSTDTQYF.

The V gene is TRBV28, the J gene TRBJ2-6; D perhaps matches TRBD1 (5 bases). The ends were cut back, 10 bases at V and 0 bases at J, with 16 bases in the middle. The germline V gene has CDR1 MDHEN and CDR2 SYDVKM. The CDR3 length is 16 residues. For the CDR3, the DNA is TGTGCCATCCCTTCAGGGAAGAGCTCTGGGGCCAACGTCCTGACTTTC. This sequence encodes CAIPSGKSSGANVLTF.

This sequence joins TRBV30 and TRBJ2-3; 10 bases agree with TRBD2. Germline V gives CDR1 GTSNPN, CDR2 SVGIG (reference sequence). The trim removed 3 bases at V and 6 bases at J, leaving 6 bases unmatched. The CDR3 sequence is 14 residues long. CDR3 in amino acids: CAWRLAGGRDTQYF. The CDR3, as DNA: TGTGCCTGGAGATTAGCGGGAGGAAGGGATACGCAGTATTTT. Combining the CDR3 with reference TRBV30 and TRBJ2-3 gives the whole variable domain SQTIHQWPATLVQPVGSPLSLECTVEGTSNPNLYWYRQAAGRGLQLLFYSVGIGQISSEVPQNLSASRPQDRQFILSSKKLLLSDSGFYLCAWRLAGGRDTQYFGPGTRLTVL.

This chain connects TRBV19 to TRBJ2-5; D is perhaps TRBD2 (6 bases). This CDR3 contains 16 residues. V dropped 4 bases and J dropped 4 bases, with 19 bases sitting between them. Germline V gene sequence: CDR1 LNHDA, CDR2 SQIVND (reference sequence). The CDR3 DNA follows: TGTGCCAGTAGTACCGGGTCTTCGGGAGTGGCAGAGACCCAGTACTTC. It yields the protein CASSTGSSGVAETQYF.

The chain combines TRBV28 with TRBJ2-3; D perhaps matches TRBD2 (6 bases). The CDR3 covers 15 residues. The ends were cut back, 5 bases at V and 1 base at J, with 13 bases in the middle. Germline CDR1 is MDHEN and CDR2 is SYDVKM. The DNA of the CDR3 is TGTGCCAGCAGTGGAGGGGCCCGGGGCACAGATACGCAGTATTTT. Translated: CASSGGARGTDTQYF.

This clone was seen ten or more times. CDR3 nucleotides: TGTGCCAGCAGTCCTTACCGACTAGCGGGAGGCACAGATACGCAGTATTTT. It yields the protein CASSPYRLAGGTDTQYF. This chain connects TRBV27 to TRBJ2-3; the match to TRBD2 covers 12 bases. CDR3 size: 17 residues. CDR1 MNHEY and CDR2 SMNVEV come from the germline V gene (reference sequence). The trim removed 5 bases at V and 1 base at J, leaving 7 bases unmatched.

The genes are TRBV2 and TRBJ1-2; 7 bases align to TRBD1. The CDR3 contains 12 residues. Germline CDR1 SNHLY, CDR2 FYNNEI. J gave up 9 bases and V 3 bases, and 4 bases lay outside the gene matches. CDR3 sequence (DNA): TGTGCCAGCAGTGAGACAGGGACGAGCTACACCTTC. It codes for CASSETGTSYTF. The full variable domain, its missing parts supplied by reference TRBV2 and TRBJ1-2, is EPEVTQTPSHQVTQMGQEVILRCVPISNHLYFYWYRQILGQKVEFLVSFYNNEISEKSEIFDDQFSVERPDGSNFTLKIRSTKLEDSAMYFCASSETGTSYTFGSGTRLTVV.

This clone has more than one count but fewer than ten. This chain links TRBV9 with TRBJ2-5; 11 nucleotides match TRBD2. V shed 2 bases, J shed 1 base, and the junction held 4 bases outside the gene matches. CDR1 SGDLS and CDR2 YYNGEE come from the germline V gene. This CDR3 has 16 amino acids. The CDR3 DNA follows: TGTGCCAGCAGCGTGACGGGACTAGCGGCCCAAGAGACCCAGTACTTC. Translated, it gives CASSVTGLAAQETQYF.

This clone was counted between two and nine times. This chain connects TRBV28 to TRBJ2-5, with D possibly TRBD2 on 6 matching bases. Germline V CDR1 and CDR2: MDHEN, SYDVKM. The CDR3 covers 17 residues. V was cut by 5 bases and J by 2 bases, with 21 bases left in between. In DNA form, the CDR3 reads TGTGCCAGCAGTCCCCCGGCGGGGCGGCCGGGGCAAGAGACCCAGTACTTC. Translation gives CASSPPAGRPGQETQYF.

The chain uses TRBV6-5 and TRBJ1-1; D gene ambiguous. The CDR3 loop spans 11 amino acids. CDR1 and CDR2 from the germline V gene are MNHEY and SVGAGI. V gave up 4 bases and J gave up 6 bases, with 6 bases separating them. CDR3 DNA: TGTGCCAGCAGTTTGTGGCCTGAAGCTTTCTTT. Its protein is CASSLWPEAFF.

This clone was picked up a small number of times. V and J are TRBV28 and TRBJ1-1; tentatively, D is TRBD1 (6 bases). Germline V lookup: CDR1 MDHEN, CDR2 SYDVKM. The CDR3 has 14 amino acids. V shed 8 bases and J shed 5 bases, with 18 bases lying between them. Here the CDR3 reads CASRLGGAMTEAFF. CDR3 DNA: TGTGCCAGCCGGCTGGGGGGGGCGATGACTGAAGCTTTCTTT.

This clone was seen ten or more times. The V and J genes are TRBV7-9 and TRBJ2-5; D unresolved. With 0 bases removed from V and 2 bases from J, the gap between germline ends came to 13 bases. The CDR3 contains 16 residues. Germline V gene sequence: CDR1 SEHNR, CDR2 FQNEAQ (reference sequence). The CDR3 region is CASSLAHSTTQETQYF. For the CDR3, the DNA is TGTGCCAGCAGCTTAGCGCACTCAACAACTCAAGAGACCCAGTACTTC.

Ten or more counts support this clone. The V call is TRBV29-1, the J call TRBJ2-7, with 7 nucleotides matching TRBD1. The CDR3 consists of 13 residues. The V segment lost 6 bases and the J segment 5 bases; nucleotides outside the gene matches: 10. The germline CDR1 and CDR2 sequences are SQVTM and ANQGSEA. The CDR3 reads CSVYLQGFDEQYF. The DNA for the CDR3 is TGCAGCGTGTATTTACAGGGGTTCGACGAGCAGTACTTC.

The chain couples TRBV7-2 to TRBJ1-2; the D gene is possibly TRBD1 (5 bases). The V gene's germline CDR1 is SGHTA and CDR2 FQGNSA. V lost 3 bases, J lost 7 bases, and 15 bases lay in between. The CDR3 totals 14 residues. The CDR3: CASSFSVPGSGYTF. The CDR3 DNA reads TGTGCCAGCAGCTTCTCAGTCCCAGGGAGTGGCTACACCTTC.

CDR3 DNA: TGTGCCAGCAGCTCAAGGGGGTCATGGCAGTACTTC. It codes for CASSSRGSWQYF. J is TRBJ2-7 and V is TRBV28, with D perhaps matching TRBD1 (6 bases). The V end lost 6 bases, the J end lost 9 bases, and 15 bases lay between the germline ends. From germline, CDR1 is MDHEN and CDR2 SYDVKM. This CDR3 region has 12 residues.

This clone has just a few counts. The chain couples TRBV9 to TRBJ1-3; D ambiguous. Germline-derived CDR1 and CDR2 are SGDLS and YYNGEE. V gave up 0 bases and J gave up 0 bases, with 13 bases separating them. This CDR3 is built from 17 residues. The CDR3 DNA reads TGTGCCAGCAGCGTAGCCCCCGGGTCCCTCTCTGGAAACACCATATATTTT. Amino acid sequence: CASSVAPGSLSGNTIYF.

A few counts support this clone. The rearrangement links TRBV15 to TRBJ2-2; TRBD1 matches at 11 bases. V was clipped by 3 bases and J by 6 bases; unmatched bases: 9. Germline CDR1 is LNHNV and CDR2 is YYDKDF (reference sequence). This CDR3 is 17 amino acids long. The DNA for the CDR3 is TGTGCCACCAGCAGGGAACCCGGGACAGGGGGGTCCGGGGAGCTGTTTTTT. It is translated as CATSREPGTGGSGELFF. Using reference TRBV15 and TRBJ2-2 for the parts outside the CDR3, the full variable domain is DAMVIQNPRYQVTQFGKPVTLSCSQTLNHNVMYWYQQKSSQAPKLLFHYYDKDFNNEADTPDNFQSRRPNTSFCFLDIRSPGLGDTAMYLCATSREPGTGGSGELFFGEGSRLTVL.

In this sample, this clone turned up a few times. The rearrangement joins TRBV7-2 to TRBJ1-1, with D uncertain. CDR3 length: 15 amino acids. Germline V lookup: CDR1 SGHTA, CDR2 FQGNSA. Trimming shortened V by 4 bases and J by 3 bases, and 15 bases separated the two germline ends. Here the CDR3 DNA reads TGTGCCAGCAGCTACACCGGGATAGGGCACACTGAAGCTTTCTTT. Translation gives CASSYTGIGHTEAFF.

This clone was seen more than once but under ten times. This rearrangement joins TRBV11-2 to TRBJ1-2; TRBD1 matches at 9 bases. Germline values: CDR1 SGHAT, CDR2 FQNNGV. Trimming cost V 5 bases and J 4 bases; bases outside gene matches: 5. This CDR3 has 14 amino acids. The CDR3 DNA reads TGTGCCAGCAGCCGCCCGGGACAGGGCTATGGCTACACCTTC. Translated, it gives CASSRPGQGYGYTF.